This T cell receptor beta chain comes out of a study of graft-versus-host responses after intestinal transplantation. Sequencing was performed with immunoSEQ multiplex PCR; in TCRdb, only in-frame clones are kept and a portion is missing. The sample has tens of thousands of clones, 91% seen once; the top ten hold roughly 0.1%. Details on this clone: Its antigen remains unknown.

The CDR3 runs to 13 residues. Germline lookup yields CDR1 SGHTA and CDR2 FQGNSA. V was cut by 5 bases and J by 2 bases, with 8 bases left in between. The clonotype originates from a human donor who received an intestinal transplant. This chain uses TRBV7-2 with TRBJ2-3; no clear D gene. This material consisted of unstimulated CD4+ T cells sorted from spleen or lymph node cells, taken before intestinal transplant. CDR3 DNA sequence: TGTGCCAGCAGCCCTCAACACACAGATACGCAGTATTTT. Translating gives CASSPQHTDTQYF.